This T cell receptor (beta chain) was documented in a study of T cells after posttransplantation cyclophosphamide. General observations from the study: After PTCy, TRB diversity resembled that of CNI/methotrexate controls. Donor CD8+ memory clones often dominated recipient blood repertoires at later times. Blood and skin or GI T cell repertoires showed limited TRB overlap.

Germline CDR1 and CDR2: SGHTA and FQGTGA. V lost 4 bases to trimming and J lost 2 bases, with 9 bases between them. The CDR3 has 14 amino acids. Cyclophosphamide on days +3 and +4 followed busulfan-fludarabine conditioning and a marrow graft. Comments on this clone: The antigen is not known.

Using immunoSEQ multiplex PCR, the repertoire was profiled, and TCRdb retains in-frame clones only, with some absent. The sample holds around 4,100 clones; 60% to 80% are singletons and the top ten take less than 45%. The sequences come from PBMCs, collected approximately 27 days after a stem cell transplant with posttransplant cyclophosphamide. The chain joins TRBV7-3 to TRBJ1-5; D might be TRBD1 (5 bases). The TCR originated in a male patient between 50 and 60 years old who received an allogeneic stem cell transplant from an unrelated donor, was CMV-positive, and had acute GVHD only. The T cells may come from the graft donor. The CDR3 region is CASSSRQRNQPQHF. DNA for the CDR3: TGTGCCAGCAGCTCTCGACAGCGCAATCAGCCCCAGCATTTT.